This TCR beta chain was found in a study of cytomegalovirus exposure and HLA in healthy donors (dated by TCRdb to about 2017). Describing the broader study: An earlier analysis of approximately 550 of the donors reported roughly 270 Gb of sequence data and 100 million to 130 million unique TCR beta sequences from about 180 million T cells. A handful of DR-DQ haplotypes were handled as single units for association and clustering because linkage in the cohort was strong. Rather than drawing on any new phenotypic data, the later analysis identified candidate immune exposures from TCR beta sequences and the way those sequences occurred across donors. Every repertoire in the discovery cohort had been generated on one and the same sequencing platform. The study was designed to test whether signatures of past pathogen exposure could be identified by cataloging public T cell receptors. The study combined high-throughput TCR immunosequencing, statistical association of individual TCRs with disease status, and machine learning to predict cytomegalovirus infection status. The study profiled the T cell repertoires of under 700 subjects by immunosequencing and related them to cytomegalovirus serostatus. To decide whether each TCR beta V gene segment behaved as functional or pseudogenic, an earlier analysis of 587 of the donors relied on high-throughput TCR beta sequencing. A separate validation cohort of about 110 different subjects was used in addition to the 666-subject first cohort. Donor age, sex, ethnicity and CMV serostatus were compiled together with the repertoire data. In a later analysis, previously published TCR beta repertoires from 500 to 750 donors were re-analyzed and high-resolution HLA genotyping was added so that TCR occurrence patterns could be studied. The genetic ancestry cluster associated with self-reported Caucasian donors included around 76% of the approximately 400 genotyped donors. HLA typing included class I and class II loci at four-digit resolution. About 300 gigabases of sequencing data and around 85 million unique TCR sequences made up an early release that covered 500 to 700 HLA-typed donors. Among 300 to 500 genotyped donors of the cohort, an average of approximately 220,000 unique TCR beta nucleotide sequences was sequenced per donor, of which 15% to 20% were non-productive. A later genetic analysis took genome-wide SNP genotypes for about three fifths of the 666 donors and used that subset as a discovery cohort. Typing coverage differed by locus: A, B, C, DRB1 and DQB1 were typed in roughly 620-630 donors, DQA1 in approximately 520, DPA1 in nearly 610, and DPB1 in just under 490.

CDR1 and CDR2 (SGHTA, FQGNSA) derive from the germline V gene. Trimming takes 2 bases from V and 12 bases from J, and the germline ends sit 17 bases apart. The CDR3 measures 15 amino acids from cysteine to phenylalanine. This entry keeps only the CDR3 DNA: 45 bases, framed from base 1. The library came from the immunoSEQ multiplex PCR assay. For the multiplex PCR, a mixture combining 60 forward primers for TCR Vbeta segments and 13 reverse primers for TCR Jbeta segments was used. A multiplex PCR assay on genomic DNA amplified the CDR3 region of rearranged TCR beta genes. The Illumina HiSeq System was used to sequence the amplified TCR beta libraries as 87-base-pair reads. The paper's data handling went like this. A later analysis tallied around 87 million unique TCR beta chains across the 550 to 850 repertoires, and about 12 million of those chains were shared by two or more donors. Raw reads were error-corrected and collapsed into unique sequences by a nearest-neighbor algorithm in which closely related sequences were merged to remove PCR and sequencing errors. V, D and J gene segments were assigned by aligning CDR3 sequences to IMGT reference sequences. For a sequence to be retained, a match of at least six nucleotides to both a V gene segment and a J gene segment was required. A rearrangement was called productive if the CDR3 had no stop codons and remained in frame with V and J, and every other rearrangement was called non-productive. Following IMGT convention, CDR3 was defined as the stretch from the second conserved V-encoded cysteine to the conserved J-encoded phenylalanine. The earlier analysis of approximately 590 of the donors excluded any sequence lacking an unambiguous match to a single V gene segment. An earlier analysis of 450 to 650 of the donors called V segments functional above 56.7% productive rearrangements and segregating when the between-donor standard deviation exceeded 5%. A statistical classification framework was developed to diagnose cytomegalovirus status using the catalog of TCR beta chain sequences. In a later analysis, V and J genes were assigned by comparing TCR nucleotide sequences against IMGT/GENE-DB human TR gene sequences. The TCRdist pipeline was used in a later analysis to assign CDR3 sequences and most-parsimonious VDJ recombination scenarios. In a later analysis, every TCR beta chain was defined by the combination of its CDR3 amino acid sequence and its V-gene family, and reads without a unique V-gene family were dropped. A later analysis removed 500 to 650 highly shared, low-generation-probability nucleotide sequences to deal with suspected cross-contamination and a sequencing artifact. In a later analysis, a clonal expansion index was calculated for each public chain from normalized within-repertoire ranks of inferred template counts. In a later analysis, generation probabilities were computed using a VDJ recombination model fitted to out-of-frame rearrangements, and the results were checked against IGoR. A later analysis scored TCR-TCR, TCR-HLA and TCR-CMV co-occurrence with hypergeometric tests, applying a repertoire-size bias correction to TCR pairs. To estimate false discovery rates, a later analysis permuted the HLA or CMV assignments 20 times. In a later analysis, co-occurring TCRs were grouped with DBSCAN, and TCRdist sequence similarity was added when clustering was performed within HLA-allele-positive subsets. For co-occurrence clustering, repertoires with fewer than 30,000 or more than 120,000 public chains were excluded, along with roughly 5 repertoires with anomalous nucleotide sharing. TCRdb holds this immuneACCESS table with in-frame rearrangements only. Some clones are missing; in checked studies, unresolved V genes explain under half, and the rest has no known cause. V and J calls plus clone size are reproduced from that table; the DNA served to infer D and trimming. This sample's table contains 50,000 to 60,000 clones. Roughly 11% of the sample goes to the ten largest clones.

The cohort comprised some 680 healthy bone marrow donors. At the time of sampling, all cohort members were nominally healthy, though unrecorded immune exposures were likely present. The donor was CMV seropositive and was included in the group of 250 to 350 seropositive cohort members. Every donor gave a peripheral blood sample, and the peripheral blood mononuclear cells from that sample were used for TCR beta sequencing. The Qiagen DNeasy Blood Extraction Kit was used to extract genomic DNA from the blood cell samples. As for this clone: The antigen it recognizes is unknown.

The study at large found these results: In a later analysis, 15,000 to 20,000 TCR beta sequences were associated with specific HLA alleles at a false discovery rate of 0.05. Because the 87-base-pair reads could not distinguish some IMGT-functional V segments, including TRBV6-2 and TRBV6-3, those segments were excluded. A further reported finding was that TCR beta sequences accurately predicted the HLA-A and HLA-B alleles for most subjects in the first cohort. Sequencing depth was assumed to be roughly uniform across donors in the presence/absence analyses, though that assumption may not hold. While some public TCRs were present in many individuals, most TCR sequences turned up only very rarely across donors. The sequencing pipeline was judged likely to have produced a cluster of highly shared sequence variants as a technical artifact. HLA typing was unavailable for some donors at each locus, so association tests used only the typed subset. In a later analysis, several top co-occurrence clusters were reported to appear linked to parvovirus B19, influenza, CMV and Epstein-Barr virus. In an earlier analysis of 450 to 750 of the donors, most TCR beta V segments appeared in productive rearrangements about 90% or about 30% of the time, broadly matching IMGT annotations. Immune exposure information for the cohort was limited to CMV serostatus. The authors suggested that the approach could potentially be extended to other disease states and immunological phenotypes. In a later analysis, most CMV-associated TCR beta chains were found to appear HLA-restricted, with HLA associations seemingly driven largely by CMV exposure. In a later genetic analysis, a missense DCLRE1C variant was associated with V-gene and J-gene trimming of TCR beta chains, and the association was replicated in an independent cohort. Strong co-occurrence of HLA alleles, especially DR and DQ, made assigning TCR associations to individual alleles difficult. The classifier was reported to diagnose cytomegalovirus status with high specificity and sensitivity in both the original cohort and the validation cohort. In a later genetic analysis, fewer N-insertions in productive TCRs were reported among donors in an Asian-associated ancestry cluster than the roughly 640-donor mean. In the study, 150 to 200 TCR beta chains were listed as associated with cytomegalovirus. About 17 rarely observed V segments, including chromosome 9 orphons, were excluded from the earlier analysis of a few hundred of the donors because counts were too low. In a later analysis, HLA-associated TCR beta chains were found to be more clonally expanded and to have lower generation probabilities than equally common non-associated chains. Only TCR beta chains were sequenced in this cohort, and the absence of alpha or paired-chain data limited detectable features. Correlated functional status among segregating V segments might be attributable to linkage disequilibrium, but an unknown experimental factor could not be ruled out. A later analysis found that TCR association rates varied across HLA loci, with DRB1 alleles showing the most associated TCRs and HLA-C alleles the fewest. Three of the identified cytomegalovirus-associated TCR beta chains were confirmed in vitro to be specific for cytomegalovirus antigens.

What was sequenced was PBMCs. This sequence was found in a woman aged 50 to 60 in good health and CMV-seropositive. The rearrangement combines TRBV7-2 with TRBJ1-6; a confident D gene designation cannot be given. The DNA is as follows: TGTGCCAGCAGCTTAACGGACGGAGGATTCCTACCCCTCCACTTT. Its coded protein is CASSLTDGGFLPLHF.